This TCR beta chain was sequenced for a study of shared clonotypes between healthy human individuals. The study drew its donors from healthy HIV-negative adults without recent acute infections or vaccinations. Germline CDR1 SGHTA, CDR2 FQGNSA. V lost 1 base, J lost 0 bases, and 9 bases lay in between. The CDR3 is 16 residues long. The quantity of DNA used in unsorted PBMC replicate PCRs was roughly 300 ng, corresponding to 30,000 or so T cell genomes. The table came from immunoSEQ multiplex PCR; TCRdb's copy has only in-frame clones and leaves some out. The table includes 550,000 to 600,000 clones, roughly four fifths detected once. In regard to this clone: The antigen is unknown.

Whole-study findings and limits: The authors expected sequencing depth to affect clonotype sharing among donors.

The sequenced sample consisted of PBMCs. The chain uses TRBV7-2 and TRBJ1-4; D is perhaps TRBD1 (5 bases). This clonotype was sampled from a woman in her forties in good health. Some clones in this sample may be carry-over from other donors' samples. Here the CDR3 reads CASSLGGGATNEKLFF. The CDR3 DNA reads as TGTGCCAGCAGCTTAGGCGGAGGGGCAACTAATGAAAAACTGTTTTTT.